This T cell receptor beta chain was obtained from a study of blood T cell repertoires in COVID-19 (dated by TCRdb to 2020 to 2021). Study-level background: Samples from collaborators originated in the United States, Italy and Spain and spanned both the acute and convalescent phases of COVID-19. The prospective study material was composed of cDNA or gDNA derived from T cells, B-cell-depleted T cells, or PBMCs. Deeply sampled blood TCRbeta repertoires from subjects exposed to, actively infected with, or recovered from COVID-19 were included in the dataset. The repertoires were made available in a free public database intended to serve as a resource for research on the immune response to SARS-CoV-2. The samples were drawn from two sources: the first 160 participants of the ongoing ImmuneRACE study, and 1,000 to 1,500 subjects contributed by 6 global collaborators. Nearly every sample came with metadata listing a de-identified subject ID, COVID-19 status, age in years and sex. Where HLA class I and class II types were available, the types were taken from metadata supplied by the sample provider, not from assay-based typing. Results and caveats for the whole study, not just this receptor: How much clinical and demographic metadata was included differed by source and by participant, and the metadata was provided uncurated.

At one collaborating source in Seattle, patients were enrolled during active infection and were followed longitudinally through the course of disease. The collaborating institutions used their own protocols to collect whole blood in K2EDTA tubes. For TCRbeta analysis, collaborators shipped samples as frozen whole blood, isolated PBMCs, or DNA extracted from either of those sample types. The germline V gene provides CDR1 SGHVS and CDR2 FNYEAQ. The CDR3 covers 18 residues, taking in both the cysteine and the phenylalanine. Only the CDR3 part of the read is kept: 54 bases, read in frame from the first base. Relative to germline, V is 1 base shorter and J is 1 base shorter, with 17 bases between their ends. Turning to this clone: Its antigen specificity is not known. Base qualities were left out, and no much larger clone turns up one base away.

TCRbeta CDR3 regions were amplified from genomic DNA by means of the immunoSEQ Assay, a bias-controlled multiplex PCR. As for the original processing: Within the assay, amplification of reference gene primers was used to estimate how many nucleated cells each sample contained. Sequence reads were collapsed and filtered to measure the absolute abundance of every unique TCRbeta CDR3 rearrangement. Productive Simpson clonality was computed per sample as the square root of Simpson's diversity index over productive rearrangements. Imported from immuneACCESS, the table was reduced by TCRdb to in-frame sequences with V and J called. These copies leave out some clones; in studies compared against another copy, an unresolved V gene accounts for under half, and the cause of the remainder is not known. V and J calls and clone size are those listed in that table; D and trimming were worked out from the DNA. The table for this sample lists around 460,000 clones; around 90% of them were counted only once. The ten largest clones represent less than 0.95% of the sample.

The TCR originated in a man between 18 and 35 years old with COVID-19, enrolled during active disease. The material sequenced was peripheral blood. This chain joins TRBV7-6 to TRBJ1-5; the best D guess is TRBD1, with 6 bases matching. The CDR3 reads CASSLGPRGTTSNQPQHF. The nucleotide sequence is TGTGCCAGCAGCTTAGGTCCGCGGGGGACAACAAGCAATCAGCCCCAGCATTTT.